A single sample is the source of the 29 T cell receptor beta chains below, sequenced in a study of CD8 T cells in Susac syndrome. With random hexamers, reverse transcription was performed on about 0.5 to 1 ug of RNA. TCRdb analysed the immunoSEQ multiplex PCR reads with MiXCR anew, one entry per CDR3 protein. The sample lists fewer than 300,000 distinct CDR3 sequences; around 83% were seen once. The sample taken for sequencing was CD8+ T cells from PBMCs. These receptors originate from a human donor with multiple sclerosis.

This chain joins TRBV7-8 and TRBJ2-4, with unresolved D. The CDR3 consists of 16 residues. From germline, CDR1 is SGHVS and CDR2 FQNEAQ. Trimming left V 8 bases short and J 1 base short, with 18 bases between. For the CDR3, the DNA is TGTGCCAGCTCTCGGAGTGAATTTAGTGCCAAAAACATTCAGTACTTC. Translated, it gives CASSRSEFSAKNIQYF.

Only one count was recorded for this clonotype. The chain is built from TRBV10-3 and TRBJ2-2; 7 bases match TRBD2. The germline CDR1 and CDR2 sequences are ENHRY and SYGVKD. Germline trimming cut 7 bases from V and 2 bases from J; bases unmatched to any gene: 13. The CDR3 has 17 amino acids. As DNA, the CDR3 is TGTGCCATCACGAAGCTGGGGCTAGCGGACAACACCGGGGAGCTGTTTTTT. The encoded protein is CAITKLGLADNTGELFF.

The chain recombines TRBV20-1 with TRBJ2-1, with D perhaps assigned TRBD1 or TRBD2 (5 bases each). This CDR3 region has 14 residues. Germline CDR1 DFQATT, CDR2 SNEGSKA (reference sequence). In DNA form, the CDR3 reads TGCAGCCTAGAGTATCCGGGAAGGGGCAATGAGCAGTTCTTC. Protein: CSLEYPGRGNEQFF.

The chain employs TRBV28 and TRBJ2-7, with D possibly matching TRBD1 (6 bases). Germline lookup yields CDR1 MDHEN and CDR2 SYDVKM. Trimming removed 7 bases from V and 9 bases from J, with 16 bases in between. This CDR3 has 12 residues. The CDR3 reads CASTKDRLGQYF. The DNA for the CDR3 is TGTGCCAGCACCAAGGACAGACTCGGGCAGTACTTC.

As DNA, the CDR3 is TGCGCCAGCAGCCGTTACTCCGGGAGCACAGATACGCAGTATTTT. Its translation: CASSRYSGSTDTQYF. This chain connects TRBV4-1 to TRBJ2-3; D unclear. Germline CDR1 reads MGHRA; CDR2 reads YSYEKL. The CDR3 contains 15 residues. V lost 4 bases and J lost 0, with 11 bases in between.

The chain employs TRBV19 and TRBJ2-2, with D perhaps given as TRBD1 or TRBD2 (6 bases each). There are 13 residues in the CDR3. V lost 7 bases to trimming and J lost 4 bases, with 10 bases between them. Germline values: CDR1 LNHDA, CDR2 SQIVND (reference sequence). Here the CDR3 reads CASTGGGTGELFF. The CDR3 nucleotides read TGTGCCAGTACCGGAGGGGGCACCGGGGAGCTGTTTTTT. Variable domain in full (rest from reference TRBV19 and TRBJ2-2): DGGITQSPKYLFRKEGQNVTLSCEQNLNHDAMYWYRQDPGQGLRLIYYSQIVNDFQKGDIAEGYSVSREKKESFPLTVTSAQKNPTAFYLCASTGGGTGELFFGEGSRLTVL.

The J gene is TRBJ2-1, the V gene TRBV11-1, with 7 bases aligning to TRBD2. Germline loops: CDR1 SGHAT, CDR2 FQDESV (reference sequence). Trimming at V came to 8 bases and at J to 6 bases, leaving 4 bases not matched to a gene. The CDR3 has 12 residues. The CDR3: CASGRGTNEQFF. The CDR3, as DNA: TGTGCCAGCGGGCGGGGGACCAATGAGCAGTTCTTC.

The V and J genes are TRBV5-1 and TRBJ1-1, with D hard to call. V was trimmed by 7 bases and J by 4 bases, leaving 8 bases between them. Germline-derived CDR1 and CDR2 are SGHRS and YFSETQ. The CDR3 extends over 11 amino acids. CDR3 protein: CASAMGTEAFF. The CDR3 DNA reads TGCGCCAGCGCGATGGGCACTGAAGCTTTCTTT.

V and J are TRBV6-1 and TRBJ2-1; 8 bases agree with TRBD2. CDR1 and CDR2 from the germline V gene are MNHNS and SASEGT. Unmatched junction bases numbered 13, after V lost 7 bases and J lost 8 bases. CDR3 length: 15 amino acids. In DNA form, the CDR3 reads TGTGCCAGCACCAGAGGACTAGCCCCGCGCGATGAGCAGTTCTTC. Amino acid sequence: CASTRGLAPRDEQFF.

V usage is TRBV28 and J usage is TRBJ1-5, with TRBD1 matching 9 bases. The V segment lost 5 bases and the J segment 5 bases; nucleotides outside the gene matches: 7. The germline V gene has CDR1 MDHEN and CDR2 SYDVKM. The CDR3 is 15 residues long. DNA for the CDR3: TGTGCCAGCAGTCGACAGGGGGTTAGATATCAGCCCCAGCATTTT. It codes for CASSRQGVRYQPQHF.

The gene calls are TRBV11-2 and TRBJ2-1; no firm D call. Germline V gene data show CDR1 as SGHAT and CDR2 as FQNNGV. V dropped 5 bases and J dropped 0 bases, with 20 bases sitting between them. The CDR3 has 18 residues. DNA for the CDR3: TGTGCCAGCAGCCCCTACGGCGGTTCCTCAAGCTCCTACAATGAGCAGTTCTTC. It specifies CASSPYGGSSSSYNEQFF.

The CDR3 sequence is CASSPPSGRTYNEQFF. The CDR3 coding sequence is TGTGCCAGCAGCCCTCCTAGCGGGAGGACGTACAATGAGCAGTTCTTC. The V call is TRBV16, the J call TRBJ2-1, with 11 bases that match TRBD2. CDR3 length: 16 residues. With 4 bases clipped from V and 4 bases from J, the junction kept 6 bases outside the gene matches. The germline V gene encodes CDR1 KGHSY and CDR2 FQNENV.

The rearrangement links TRBV29-1 to TRBJ2-2, with D hard to call. CDR3 length: 14 residues. Trimming took off 6 bases at V and 7 bases at J, with 18 bases between the two ends. Germline assignment: CDR1 SQVTM and CDR2 ANQGSEA. CDR3 amino acids: CSVNTAATNGELFF. The CDR3 DNA reads as TGCAGCGTAAACACGGCCGCGACAAACGGGGAGCTGTTTTTT.

This sequence joins TRBV9 and TRBJ2-3; 8 nucleotides line up with TRBD2. The CDR3 is 15 amino acids. CDR1 and CDR2 from the germline V gene are SGDLS and YYNGEE. J lost 2 bases, V lost 3 bases, and 5 bases had no gene match. Written as DNA, the CDR3 is TGTGCCAGCAGCGCCTACGGGAGGGTCACAGATACGCAGTATTTT. Protein product: CASSAYGRVTDTQYF.

V usage is TRBV7-9 and J usage is TRBJ1-2, with D unresolved. V was trimmed by 6 bases and J by 7 bases, leaving 12 bases between them. The germline V gene has CDR1 SEHNR and CDR2 FQNEAQ (reference sequence). This CDR3 is built from 12 residues. The CDR3 sequence: CASREAGFGYTF. The CDR3 nucleotides are TGTGCCAGCAGGGAGGCGGGGTTTGGCTACACCTTC.

This clonotype came up a few times. This chain joins TRBV6-5 and TRBJ2-5, with 7 positions matching TRBD1. Germline assignment: CDR1 MNHEY and CDR2 SVGAGI. The ends lost 1 base at V and 1 base at J; junction bases unmatched: 3. This CDR3 spans 15 amino acids. CDR3 coding DNA: TGTGCCAGCAGTTACTTGGGACAGCCCCAAGAGACCCAGTACTTC. This gives the protein CASSYLGQPQETQYF.

This clonotype was counted only a few times. The chain couples TRBV28 to TRBJ2-7, with D perhaps TRBD2 (7 bases). CDR1 is MDHEN and CDR2 is SYDVKM in the germline V gene. With 7 bases removed from V and 7 bases from J, the gap between germline ends came to 20 bases. There are 14 residues in the CDR3. CDR3 coding DNA: TGTGCCAGCACCCAAAGGGGGGGGTCTCGAGAGCAGTACTTC. This gives the protein CASTQRGGSREQYF.

The chain links TRBV4-1 to TRBJ2-7; the D is unclear. The CDR3 spans 16 residues. Germline V gives CDR1 MGHRA, CDR2 YSYEKL. Trimming cost V 4 bases and J 6 bases, with 22 bases left between them. CDR3 in DNA: TGCGCCAGCAGCCCCACATTCGAACTGGAATTTCCCGAGCAGTACTTC. Its protein product is CASSPTFELEFPEQYF.

V and J are TRBV13 and TRBJ1-5, with 8 bases matching TRBD1. Losses at the gene ends were 4 bases for V and 4 bases for J; bases not matched to a gene: 3. The CDR3 sequence is 14 residues long. Germline V lookup: CDR1 PRHDT, CDR2 FYEKMQ (reference sequence). CDR3 region: CASSYGQGNQPQHF. The CDR3 DNA follows: TGTGCCAGCAGCTACGGACAGGGAAATCAGCCCCAGCATTTT. Complete variable domain (other parts from reference TRBV13 and TRBJ1-5): AAGVIQSPRHLIKEKRETATLKCYPIPRHDTVYWYQQGPGQDPQFLISFYEKMQSDKGSIPDRFSAQQFSDYHSELNMSSLELGDSALYFCASSYGQGNQPQHFGDGTRLSIL.

This clonotype was picked up a small number of times. The rearrangement links TRBV11-2 to TRBJ2-7; 8 bases are shared with TRBD2. The trim removed 4 bases at V and 1 base at J, leaving 3 bases unmatched. This CDR3 region has 14 residues. CDR1 is SGHAT, CDR2 FQNNGV, per germline. CDR3 sequence reads: CASSSIAGSYEQYF. CDR3 bases: TGTGCCAGCAGCTCTATAGCGGGATCCTACGAGCAGTACTTC.

The chain recombines TRBV19 with TRBJ1-3; D call uncertain. The CDR3 is 11 residues long. V was trimmed by 7 bases and J by 2 bases, leaving 3 bases between them. Germline V gives CDR1 LNHDA, CDR2 SQIVND (reference sequence). The CDR3 protein is CASKTGNTIYF. The CDR3, as DNA: TGTGCCAGTAAAACTGGAAACACCATATATTTT.

The chain is built from TRBV6-5 and TRBJ2-5; perhaps TRBD2 as D (6 bases). The CDR3 extends over 15 amino acids. Trimming removed 6 bases at V and 5 bases at J, with 19 bases between. CDR1 and CDR2 from the germline V gene are MNHEY and SVGAGI. CDR3 DNA: TGTGCCAGCAGCCCCAGTGGGGGGACGCGGGAGACCCAGTACTTC. Amino acid sequence: CASSPSGGTRETQYF.

The CDR3 bases are TGCAGTGTTGACTACCCAGATACGCAGTATTTT. It specifies CSVDYPDTQYF. The genes are TRBV20-1 and TRBJ2-3, with D possibly being TRBD2 (5 bases). Deletions cut 7 bases from V and 4 bases from J, with 9 bases between. Germline V CDR1 and CDR2: DFQATT, SNEGSKA (reference sequence). CDR3 length: 11 residues.

With respect to this clonotype: The junction does not match germline at one end; this may be a read error. The genes are TRBV9 and TRBJ1-2; no firm D call. The CDR3 consists of 12 residues. Germline loops: CDR1 SGDLS, CDR2 YYNGEE. Here the CDR3 DNA reads TGTGCCAGCACCGGCCGAAACTCTGGCTACACCTTC. This encodes CASTGRNSGYTF.

This chain connects TRBV10-3 to TRBJ2-3; 7 bases are a match to TRBD1. CDR1 is ENHRY and CDR2 is SYGVKD in the germline V gene. CDR3 length: 18 amino acids. V was clipped by 3 bases and J by 3 bases; unmatched bases: 15. CDR3 DNA sequence: TGTGCCATCAGTGAAATAGCGAGGGGGCCGTCGAGGACAGATACGCAGTATTTT. It codes for CAISEIARGPSRTDTQYF.

The rearrangement joins TRBV3-1 to TRBJ1-2; TRBD1 might be the D (5 bases). The CDR3 contains 15 residues. The germline V and J ends were trimmed by 6 bases and 4 bases, with 18 bases remaining between them. Germline lookup yields CDR1 LGHDT and CDR2 YNNKEL (reference sequence). Here the CDR3 reads CASRRQFTKPYGYTF. For the CDR3, the DNA is TGTGCCAGCAGGAGACAGTTCACTAAACCCTATGGCTACACCTTC.

The V call is TRBV10-3, the J call TRBJ2-3, with 7 bases identical to TRBD2. CDR3 length: 15 residues. V gave up 8 bases and J gave up 2 bases; unmatched junction bases: 10. Germline CDR1 reads ENHRY; CDR2 reads SYGVKD. CDR3 sequence: CAIRHTSAFTDTQYF. In nucleotides, the CDR3 is TGTGCCATCCGTCATACTAGCGCCTTCACAGATACGCAGTATTTT.

The rearrangement joins TRBV15 to TRBJ2-3; D call uncertain. This CDR3 has 15 residues. Germline loops: CDR1 LNHNV, CDR2 YYDKDF (reference sequence). V was pared by 0 bases and J by 4 bases, with 11 bases between. Here the CDR3 DNA reads TGTGCCACCAGCAGAGATTTCTTGTTGGCAGATACGCAGTATTTT. It codes for CATSRDFLLADTQYF.

The chain has TRBV27 and TRBJ2-2; D perhaps matches TRBD2 (5 bases). CDR3 length equals 14 residues. Trimming cost V 3 bases and J 4 bases, with 9 bases left between them. Germline CDR1 reads MNHEY; CDR2 reads SMNVEV (reference sequence). The CDR3 spells CASSFVASTGELFF. The CDR3 coding sequence is TGTGCCAGCAGTTTCGTAGCGTCCACCGGGGAGCTGTTTTTT.